Sequencing of this TCR beta chain was carried out in a study of T cells in Graves' hyperthyroidism and ophthalmopathy (dated by TCRdb to between 2018 and 2021). The study in broad terms: Peripheral blood samples were taken at initial diagnosis, before any treatment was given. A discovery cohort of about a hundred patients, approximately 44 with Graves' ophthalmopathy and fewer than 65 with stable Graves' hyperthyroidism, was used to find distinguishing TCR V-J signatures. Prospective prediction of ophthalmopathy was tested in an independent validation cohort consisting of 18 to 20 hyperthyroidism patients and around 16 patients who later progressed to ophthalmopathy. For training and testing, the 100 or so patients in the discovery cohort were randomly divided in a 7:3 ratio. Thyroid tissue and blood T-cell repertoires from about six Graves' hyperthyroidism patients were also compared in the study. After sampling, hyperthyroidism patients received methimazole starting at 30 mg daily, and ophthalmopathy patients received high-dose intravenous methylprednisolone. The paper describes TCR Vbeta CDR3 sequencing of fewer than 150 peripheral blood samples, made up of roughly 40 ophthalmopathy patients, over 70 hyperthyroidism patients and around 17 progressor patients. Overall results and qualifications from the work: Blood samples also contained most of the expanded thyroid clonotypes (frequency above 0.001), which suggests that blood repertoires may reflect thyroid immune responses. A 13 V-J signature model separated ophthalmopathy from stable hyperthyroidism, with just over 85% sensitivity and 81.08% specificity in cross-validation and 80%/75% in testing. No statistical method was used to fix the sample size in advance, and group allocation was not hidden from the investigators. In validation, the model predicted progression to ophthalmopathy a median of roughly 6.5 months before onset, with about 71% sensitivity and about 72% specificity.

TCR beta CDR3 regions were amplified from RNA transcripts. A first-round RT-PCR of the TCR CDR3 used the HTBI primer set with the Qiagen OneStep RT-PCR kit. Libraries were constructed in a second round of multiplex PCR, after which size selection and purification were performed. Libraries were sequenced paired-end with 100 bp reads on an Illumina HiSeq2000. As for the authors' bioinformatics: SOAPnuke was used to process the raw data, throwing out any read that contained adapters or uncalled bases, had a mean Phred below 15, or lacked an exact constant-primer or identifier match. COPE v1.2.5 was used to merge high-quality paired reads, and clonotypes were defined as unique nucleotide sequences. MiTCR v1.1 was used to align the clonotypes against IMGT TRBV, TRBD and TRBJ reference segments. Analysis was restricted to V-J combinations with a frequency above 0.0001, which covered about 99% of repertoires. A TCS score was defined as the ratio between F50 (clonal expansion) and ExV (chaos), using BLOSUM62-based TCRdist between CDR3 peptides within each V-J. Welch's t-statistics and random forest reduced around 520 V-J features to around 14, which were used in a naive Bayes classifier (R e1071). TCRdb trimmed the raw reads at Q25, called clones with MiXCR and kept productive beta chains. Every entry covers one CDR3 protein and lists the most common genes and DNA from its rows. These V and J calls are TCRdb output, not the study's own analysis. The sample contains under 450,000 distinct CDR3 sequences, about 13% of them found a single time. The leading ten clones occupy roughly 20% of the sample.

As concerns this clonotype: It lacks a known antigen. No qualities accompany the bases; no much larger clone lies one base away.

Hyperthyroidism patients were newly diagnosed, had a disease duration of under 2 months, and were aged 18 to 65 years. Exclusion was applied to patients with uncontrolled infections, other autoimmune diseases, pregnancy or lactation. Diagnoses were based on clinical symptoms, serum thyroxine and TRAb, thyroid ultrasound and orbital computed tomography. Blood from progressor patients was collected at the time of first diagnosis with hyperthyroidism, before any ophthalmopathy symptoms had appeared. Ficoll-Paque density gradient centrifugation was used to isolate PBMCs from 9.5 to 10 ml of fresh peripheral blood. Patients classed as progressors first received a Graves' hyperthyroidism diagnosis and then went on to develop ophthalmopathy during follow-up. Trizol reagent was used to extract total RNA, and RNA quality was then checked on an Agilent 2100 Bioanalyzer. Its CDR3 holds 13 amino acids, cysteine through phenylalanine. Only CDR3 DNA remains: 39 bases, in frame from the first base. Unmatched junction bases come to 6, with V trimmed by 3 bases and J by 10 bases. The germline V gene yields SGHDN for CDR1 and FVKESK for CDR2.

The chain is made from TRBV14 and TRBJ1-5; 7 middle bases align to TRBD1. The clonotype originates from a man younger than 45 with Graves' hyperthyroidism that later progressed to Graves' ophthalmopathy. Sequenced input: blood. The sequenced DNA: TGTGCCAGCAGCCAGGGACAGTGGAAACCCCAGCATTTT. Its protein product is CASSQGQWKPQHF.